The 15 T cell receptor beta chains reported below all come from one sample, sequenced in a study of blood T cell repertoires in COVID-19. The repertoire was sequenced with immunoSEQ multiplex PCR; TCRdb's copy has only in-frame clones and lacks some. The data show roughly 300,000 clones, approximately 85% seen once. Input material: peripheral blood. Source of these receptors: a young man with active or convalescent COVID-19.

The V call is TRBV29-1, the J call TRBJ1-6, with TRBD1 as a possible D gene (5 bases). CDR1 SQVTM and CDR2 ANQGSEA come from the germline V gene. The CDR3 consists of 13 residues. Trimming removed 4 bases from V and 5 bases from J, with 9 bases in between. The CDR3 spells CSVARDDNSPLHF. In DNA form, the CDR3 reads TGCAGCGTTGCGCGGGACGATAATTCACCCCTCCACTTT.

This clone was counted once. The rearrangement joins TRBV25-1 to TRBJ2-2; maybe TRBD2 (6 bases). This CDR3 has 14 amino acids. The germline V gene has CDR1 MGHDK and CDR2 SYGVNS. Trimming removed 3 bases at V and 10 bases at J, with 15 bases between. CDR3: CASSDERDSQELFF. The CDR3 bases are TGTGCCAGCAGTGATGAACGGGACTCCCAGGAGCTGTTTTTT.

With regard to this clone: The same CDR3 is also encoded by other DNA sequences in this sample. The chain carries TRBV5-1 and TRBJ1-1, with a weak D call TRBD1 (6 bases). CDR1 and CDR2 from the germline V gene are SGHRS and YFSETQ. V gave up 4 bases and J gave up 2 bases, with 12 bases separating them. CDR3 length: 14 residues. For the CDR3, the DNA is TGCGCCAGCAGCCCAGGACAGACCAACACTGAAGCTTTCTTT. Protein: CASSPGQTNTEAFF.

This clone has at least ten counts. J is TRBJ2-3 and V is TRBV7-9, with TRBD2 identical over 13 bases. CDR1 SEHNR and CDR2 FQNEAQ come from the germline V gene (reference sequence). The CDR3 is 15 residues long. J was trimmed by 8 bases and V by 4 bases; bases with no gene match: 6. CDR3 residues: CASSSTGTSGATQYF. The CDR3 DNA reads as TGTGCCAGCAGCTCCACCGGGACTAGCGGGGCTACGCAGTATTTT.

The chain has TRBV5-1 and TRBJ1-2, with 7 bases identical to TRBD1. The V gene's germline CDR1 is SGHRS and CDR2 YFSETQ. CDR3 size: 13 residues. V was clipped by 4 bases and J by 4 bases; unmatched bases: 4. CDR3 loop: CASSGDRFYGYTF. Written as DNA, the CDR3 is TGCGCCAGCAGCGGGGACAGATTCTATGGCTACACCTTC.

This clone was seen a single time. The chain uses TRBV20-1 and TRBJ2-2; 7 bases agree with TRBD2. In germline, CDR1 is DFQATT, CDR2 SNEGSKA (reference sequence). The CDR3 sequence is 14 residues long. The V segment lost 3 bases and the J segment 6 bases; nucleotides outside the gene matches: 7. The CDR3 sequence: CSASGPRGAGELFF. The CDR3 DNA follows: TGCAGTGCTAGTGGTCCCCGGGGGGCCGGGGAGCTGTTTTTT.

This clone was recorded only once. The chain combines TRBV7-2 with TRBJ1-6; D is perhaps TRBD1 (5 bases). This CDR3 comprises 14 residues. Germline CDR1 SGHTA, CDR2 FQGNSA. V was pared by 5 bases and J by 4 bases, with 9 bases between. CDR3 protein: CASSQGRYNSPLHF. The CDR3 nucleotides are TGTGCCAGCAGCCAGGGCAGGTATAATTCACCCCTCCACTTT.

CDR3: CASNLGGNEQFF. For the CDR3, the DNA is TGTGCCAGCAACCTAGGGGGCAATGAGCAGTTCTTC. V usage is TRBV3-1 (or the pseudogene TRBV3-2) and J usage is TRBJ2-1, with D tentatively TRBD1 (6 bases). The CDR3 is 12 amino acids. Trimming took off 7 bases at V and 6 bases at J, with 10 bases between the two ends. Germline V gene data show CDR1 as LGHDT and CDR2 as YNNKEL (reference sequence).

This clone has only a few counts. The rearrangement joins TRBV7-3 to TRBJ2-7; 7 nucleotides agree with TRBD1. The CDR3 length is 15 residues. V was clipped by 5 bases and J by 2 bases; unmatched bases: 9. Germline assignment: CDR1 SGHTA and CDR2 FQGTGA. The CDR3, as DNA: TGTGCCAGCAGCGCTACAGGGGTGGGGCCCTACGAGCAGTACTTC. Its protein product is CASSATGVGPYEQYF.

V and J are TRBV13 and TRBJ2-1, with 13 bases fitting TRBD2. Germline values: CDR1 PRHDT, CDR2 FYEKMQ (reference sequence). The trim removed 3 bases at V and 6 bases at J, leaving 2 bases unmatched. This CDR3 spans 15 amino acids. CDR3 in amino acids: CASSFTSGGGNEQFF. In DNA form, the CDR3 reads TGTGCCAGCAGCTTCACTAGCGGGGGGGGCAATGAGCAGTTCTTC.

This clone was observed a few times. This chain links TRBV12-5 with TRBJ1-1; D gene unclear. This CDR3 has 14 amino acids. Between the trimmed V and J ends, which lost 0 bases and 6 bases, there was a span of 11 bases. CDR1 LGHNT and CDR2 FRNRAP come from the germline V gene. CDR3: CASGLVPAIAEAFF. CDR3 nucleotide sequence: TGTGCTAGTGGTTTGGTACCTGCGATAGCTGAAGCTTTCTTT.

V and J are TRBV28 and TRBJ2-7; D is ambiguous. V dropped 8 bases and J dropped 3 bases, with 17 bases sitting between them. The CDR3 consists of 14 residues. Germline V gives CDR1 MDHEN, CDR2 SYDVKM. CDR3 region: CASGTDGLGYEQYF. The CDR3 nucleotides read TGTGCCAGCGGTACCGACGGGTTGGGCTACGAGCAGTACTTC.

The genes are TRBV28 and TRBJ1-2; TRBD1 agrees at 7 bases. The CDR3 runs to 15 residues. CDR1 and CDR2 from the germline V gene are MDHEN and SYDVKM. With 6 bases clipped from V and 0 bases from J, the junction kept 7 bases outside the gene matches. This CDR3 is CASSNTGDSNYGYTF. CDR3 bases: TGTGCCAGCAGCAATACAGGGGATTCTAACTATGGCTACACCTTC.

The chain combines TRBV7-9 with TRBJ1-3; D remains unclear. In germline, CDR1 is SEHNR, CDR2 FQNEAQ (reference sequence). V shed 5 bases and J shed 4 bases, with 9 bases lying between them. This CDR3 region has 13 residues. The CDR3 region has the DNA TGTGCCAGCAGCCCCCCCCGGGGAAACACCATATATTTT. Translation: CASSPPRGNTIYF.

The rearrangement links TRBV12-3 or TRBV12-4 to TRBJ2-1; D gene uncertain. The CDR3 has 13 residues. V lost 1 base and J 4 bases, leaving 5 bases between the germline ends. In DNA form, the CDR3 reads TGTGCCAGCAGTTTAGACAGTTACAATGAGCAGTTCTTC. This gives the protein CASSLDSYNEQFF.